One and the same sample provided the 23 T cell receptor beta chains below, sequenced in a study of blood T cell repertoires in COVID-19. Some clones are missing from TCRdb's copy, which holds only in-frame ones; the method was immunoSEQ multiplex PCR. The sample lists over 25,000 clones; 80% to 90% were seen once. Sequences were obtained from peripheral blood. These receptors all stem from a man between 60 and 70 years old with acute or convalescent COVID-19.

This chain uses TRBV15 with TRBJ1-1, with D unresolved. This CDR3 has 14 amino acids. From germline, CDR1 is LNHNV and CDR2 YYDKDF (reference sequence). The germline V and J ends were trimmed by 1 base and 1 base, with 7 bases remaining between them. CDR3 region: CATSRGAENTEAFF. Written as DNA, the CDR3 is TGTGCCACCAGCAGAGGGGCAGAGAACACTGAAGCTTTCTTT.

The CDR3 protein is CASSEFFRSWQRTNGDTEAFF. The CDR3 DNA reads TGCGCCAGCAGTGAGTTCTTTCGATCGTGGCAACGTACGAACGGGGACACTGAAGCTTTCTTT. The genes are TRBV10-2 and TRBJ1-1; D not resolved. Looked up from germline, CDR1 is WSHSY and CDR2 is SAAADI. The CDR3 is made up of 21 amino acids. With 1 base removed from V and 3 bases from J, the gap between germline ends came to 30 bases.

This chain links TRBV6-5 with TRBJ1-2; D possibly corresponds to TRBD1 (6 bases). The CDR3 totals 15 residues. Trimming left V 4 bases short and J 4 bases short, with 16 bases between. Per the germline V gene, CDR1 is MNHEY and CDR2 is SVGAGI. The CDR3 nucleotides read TGTGCCAGCAGTTTGTCGAGGGAACAGGGCTATGGCTACACCTTC. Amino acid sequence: CASSLSREQGYGYTF.

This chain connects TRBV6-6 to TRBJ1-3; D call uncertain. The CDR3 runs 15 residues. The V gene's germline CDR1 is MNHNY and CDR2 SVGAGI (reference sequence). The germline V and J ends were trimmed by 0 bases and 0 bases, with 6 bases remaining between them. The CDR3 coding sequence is TGTGCCAGCAGTTACTCGGGCAGCTCTGGAAACACCATATATTTT. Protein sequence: CASSYSGSSGNTIYF.

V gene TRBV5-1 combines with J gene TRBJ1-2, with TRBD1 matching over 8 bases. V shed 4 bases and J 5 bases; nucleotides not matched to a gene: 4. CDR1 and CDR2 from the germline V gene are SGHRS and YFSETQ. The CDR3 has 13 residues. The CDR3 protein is CASSVDRGYGYTF. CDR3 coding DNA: TGCGCCAGCAGCGTAGACAGGGGATATGGCTACACCTTC. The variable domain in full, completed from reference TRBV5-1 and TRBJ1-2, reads KAGVTQTPRYLIKTRGQQVTLSCSPISGHRSVSWYQQTPGQGLQFLFEYFSETQRNKGNFPGRFSGRQFSNSRSEMNVSTLELGDSALYLCASSVDRGYGYTFGSGTRLTVV.

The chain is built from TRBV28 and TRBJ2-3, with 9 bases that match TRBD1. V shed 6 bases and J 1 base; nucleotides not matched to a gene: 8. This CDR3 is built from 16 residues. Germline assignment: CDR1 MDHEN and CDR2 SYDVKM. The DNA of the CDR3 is TGTGCCAGCAGGCCACAGGGGGCGCTGGGCACAGATACGCAGTATTTT. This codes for CASRPQGALGTDTQYF.

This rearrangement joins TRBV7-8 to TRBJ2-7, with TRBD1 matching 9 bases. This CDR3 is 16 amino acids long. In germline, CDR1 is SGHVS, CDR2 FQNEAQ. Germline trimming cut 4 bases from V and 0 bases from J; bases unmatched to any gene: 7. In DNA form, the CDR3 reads TGTGCCAGCAGCTCCCCCGGGACAGGGATCTCCTACGAGCAGTACTTC. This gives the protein CASSSPGTGISYEQYF.

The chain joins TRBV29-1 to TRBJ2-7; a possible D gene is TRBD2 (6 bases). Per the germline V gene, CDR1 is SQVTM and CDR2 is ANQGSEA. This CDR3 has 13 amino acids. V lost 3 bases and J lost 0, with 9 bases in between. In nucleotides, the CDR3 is TGCAGCGTTGAGAGCGGGTTCTCCTACGAGCAGTACTTC. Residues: CSVESGFSYEQYF.

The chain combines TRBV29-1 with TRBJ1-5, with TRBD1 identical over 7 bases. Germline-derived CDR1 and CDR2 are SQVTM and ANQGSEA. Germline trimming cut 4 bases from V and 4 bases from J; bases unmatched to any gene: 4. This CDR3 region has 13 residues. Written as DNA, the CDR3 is TGCAGCGTTGCGGGACAGCAAAATCAGCCCCAGCATTTT. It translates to CSVAGQQNQPQHF.

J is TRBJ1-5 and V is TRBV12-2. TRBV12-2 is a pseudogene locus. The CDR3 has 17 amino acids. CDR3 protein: CASRLASPGGSNQPQHF. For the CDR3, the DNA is TGTGCAAGTCGCTTAGCGTCACCCGGTGGTAGCAATCAGCCCCAGCATTTT.

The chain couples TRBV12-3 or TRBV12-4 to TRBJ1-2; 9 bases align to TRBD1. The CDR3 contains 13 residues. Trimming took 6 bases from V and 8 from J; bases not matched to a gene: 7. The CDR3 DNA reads TGTGCCAGCAGATTCGGGACAGGGTTCGGCTACACCTTC. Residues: CASRFGTGFGYTF.

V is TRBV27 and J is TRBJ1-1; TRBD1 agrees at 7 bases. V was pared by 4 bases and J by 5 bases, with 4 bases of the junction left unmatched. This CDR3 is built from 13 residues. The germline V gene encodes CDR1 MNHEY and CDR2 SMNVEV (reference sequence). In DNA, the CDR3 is TGTGCCAGCAGTTACAGGGGAAGGACTGAAGCTTTCTTT. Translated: CASSYRGRTEAFF.

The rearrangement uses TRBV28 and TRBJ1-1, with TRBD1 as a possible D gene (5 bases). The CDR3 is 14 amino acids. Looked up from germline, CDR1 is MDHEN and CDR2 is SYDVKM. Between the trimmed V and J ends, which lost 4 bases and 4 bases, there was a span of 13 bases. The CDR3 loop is CASSSGGGRTEAFF. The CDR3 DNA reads TGTGCCAGCAGTTCCGGGGGAGGGCGCACTGAAGCTTTCTTT.

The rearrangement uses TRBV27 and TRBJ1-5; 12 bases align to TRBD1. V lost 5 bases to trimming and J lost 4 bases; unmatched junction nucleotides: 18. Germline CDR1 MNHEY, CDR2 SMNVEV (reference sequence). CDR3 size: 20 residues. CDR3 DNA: TGTGCCAGCAGTGCATCTTCCGGGACAGGGGGCTATGATCGGAATCAGCCCCAGCATTTT. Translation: CASSASSGTGGYDRNQPQHF.

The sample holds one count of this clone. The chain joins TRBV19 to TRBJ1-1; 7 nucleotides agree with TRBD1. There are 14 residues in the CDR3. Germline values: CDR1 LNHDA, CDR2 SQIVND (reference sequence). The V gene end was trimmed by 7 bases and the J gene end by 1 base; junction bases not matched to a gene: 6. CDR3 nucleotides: TGTGCCAGTATGGCCAGGGGGTGGAACACTGAAGCTTTCTTT. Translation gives CASMARGWNTEAFF. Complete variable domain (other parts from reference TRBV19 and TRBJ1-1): DGGITQSPKYLFRKEGQNVTLSCEQNLNHDAMYWYRQDPGQGLRLIYYSQIVNDFQKGDIAEGYSVSREKKESFPLTVTSAQKNPTAFYLCASMARGWNTEAFFGQGTRLTVV.

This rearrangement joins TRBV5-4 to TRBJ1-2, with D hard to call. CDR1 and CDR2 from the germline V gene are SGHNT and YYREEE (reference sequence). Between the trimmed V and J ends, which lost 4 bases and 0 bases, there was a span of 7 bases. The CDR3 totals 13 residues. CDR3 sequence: CASSLGTNYGYTF. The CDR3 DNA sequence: TGTGCCAGCAGCCTCGGGACTAACTATGGCTACACCTTC.

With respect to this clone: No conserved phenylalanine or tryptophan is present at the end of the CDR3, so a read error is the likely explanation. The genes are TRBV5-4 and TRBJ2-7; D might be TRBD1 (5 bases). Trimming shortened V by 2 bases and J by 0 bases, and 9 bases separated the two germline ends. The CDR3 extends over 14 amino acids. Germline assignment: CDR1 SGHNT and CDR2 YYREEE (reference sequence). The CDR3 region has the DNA TGTGCCAGCAGCTTCTCGACAGACTCCTACGAGCAGTACTCC. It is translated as CASSFSTDSYEQYS.

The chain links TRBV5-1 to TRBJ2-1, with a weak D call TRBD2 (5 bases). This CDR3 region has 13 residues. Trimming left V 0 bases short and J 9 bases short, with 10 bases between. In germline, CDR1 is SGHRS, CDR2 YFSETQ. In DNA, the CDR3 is TGCGCCAGCAGCTTGGGGGCTAGCCTTGAGCAGTTCTTC. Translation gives CASSLGASLEQFF.

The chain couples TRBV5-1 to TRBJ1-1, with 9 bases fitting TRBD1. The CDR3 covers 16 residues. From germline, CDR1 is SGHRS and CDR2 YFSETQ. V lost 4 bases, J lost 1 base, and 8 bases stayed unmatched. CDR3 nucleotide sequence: TGCGCCAGCAGCAGGGACAGGGCAAAAAGGAACACTGAAGCTTTCTTT. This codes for CASSRDRAKRNTEAFF. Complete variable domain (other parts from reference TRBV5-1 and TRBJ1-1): KAGVTQTPRYLIKTRGQQVTLSCSPISGHRSVSWYQQTPGQGLQFLFEYFSETQRNKGNFPGRFSGRQFSNSRSEMNVSTLELGDSALYLCASSRDRAKRNTEAFFGQGTRLTVV.

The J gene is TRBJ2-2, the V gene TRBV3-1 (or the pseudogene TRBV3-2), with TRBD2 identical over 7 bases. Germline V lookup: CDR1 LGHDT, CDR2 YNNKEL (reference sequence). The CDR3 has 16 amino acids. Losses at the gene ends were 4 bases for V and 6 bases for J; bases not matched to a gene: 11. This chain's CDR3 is CASSLGLVVGSGELFF. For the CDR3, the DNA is TGTGCCAGCAGCCTCGGACTAGTAGTAGGGTCCGGGGAGCTGTTTTTT.

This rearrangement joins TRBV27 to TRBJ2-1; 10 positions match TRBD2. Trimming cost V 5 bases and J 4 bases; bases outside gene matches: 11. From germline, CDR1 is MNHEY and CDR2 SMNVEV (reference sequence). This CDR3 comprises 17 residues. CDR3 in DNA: TGTGCCAGCAGTCCGATAGGACTAGCGGAGGGATACAATGAGCAGTTCTTC. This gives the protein CASSPIGLAEGYNEQFF.

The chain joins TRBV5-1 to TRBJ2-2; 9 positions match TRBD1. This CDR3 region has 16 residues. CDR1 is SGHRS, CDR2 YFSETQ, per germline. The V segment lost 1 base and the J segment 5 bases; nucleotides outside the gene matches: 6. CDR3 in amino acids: CASSLSTGGWTGELFF. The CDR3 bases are TGCGCCAGCAGCTTGTCCACAGGGGGCTGGACCGGGGAGCTGTTTTTT.

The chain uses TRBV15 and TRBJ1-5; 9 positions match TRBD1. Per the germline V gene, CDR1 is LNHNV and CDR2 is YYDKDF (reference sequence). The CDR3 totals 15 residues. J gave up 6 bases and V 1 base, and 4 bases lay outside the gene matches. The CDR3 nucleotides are TGTGCCACCAGCAGAGGTACAGGGGGCGTTCAGCCCCAGCATTTT. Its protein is CATSRGTGGVQPQHF.